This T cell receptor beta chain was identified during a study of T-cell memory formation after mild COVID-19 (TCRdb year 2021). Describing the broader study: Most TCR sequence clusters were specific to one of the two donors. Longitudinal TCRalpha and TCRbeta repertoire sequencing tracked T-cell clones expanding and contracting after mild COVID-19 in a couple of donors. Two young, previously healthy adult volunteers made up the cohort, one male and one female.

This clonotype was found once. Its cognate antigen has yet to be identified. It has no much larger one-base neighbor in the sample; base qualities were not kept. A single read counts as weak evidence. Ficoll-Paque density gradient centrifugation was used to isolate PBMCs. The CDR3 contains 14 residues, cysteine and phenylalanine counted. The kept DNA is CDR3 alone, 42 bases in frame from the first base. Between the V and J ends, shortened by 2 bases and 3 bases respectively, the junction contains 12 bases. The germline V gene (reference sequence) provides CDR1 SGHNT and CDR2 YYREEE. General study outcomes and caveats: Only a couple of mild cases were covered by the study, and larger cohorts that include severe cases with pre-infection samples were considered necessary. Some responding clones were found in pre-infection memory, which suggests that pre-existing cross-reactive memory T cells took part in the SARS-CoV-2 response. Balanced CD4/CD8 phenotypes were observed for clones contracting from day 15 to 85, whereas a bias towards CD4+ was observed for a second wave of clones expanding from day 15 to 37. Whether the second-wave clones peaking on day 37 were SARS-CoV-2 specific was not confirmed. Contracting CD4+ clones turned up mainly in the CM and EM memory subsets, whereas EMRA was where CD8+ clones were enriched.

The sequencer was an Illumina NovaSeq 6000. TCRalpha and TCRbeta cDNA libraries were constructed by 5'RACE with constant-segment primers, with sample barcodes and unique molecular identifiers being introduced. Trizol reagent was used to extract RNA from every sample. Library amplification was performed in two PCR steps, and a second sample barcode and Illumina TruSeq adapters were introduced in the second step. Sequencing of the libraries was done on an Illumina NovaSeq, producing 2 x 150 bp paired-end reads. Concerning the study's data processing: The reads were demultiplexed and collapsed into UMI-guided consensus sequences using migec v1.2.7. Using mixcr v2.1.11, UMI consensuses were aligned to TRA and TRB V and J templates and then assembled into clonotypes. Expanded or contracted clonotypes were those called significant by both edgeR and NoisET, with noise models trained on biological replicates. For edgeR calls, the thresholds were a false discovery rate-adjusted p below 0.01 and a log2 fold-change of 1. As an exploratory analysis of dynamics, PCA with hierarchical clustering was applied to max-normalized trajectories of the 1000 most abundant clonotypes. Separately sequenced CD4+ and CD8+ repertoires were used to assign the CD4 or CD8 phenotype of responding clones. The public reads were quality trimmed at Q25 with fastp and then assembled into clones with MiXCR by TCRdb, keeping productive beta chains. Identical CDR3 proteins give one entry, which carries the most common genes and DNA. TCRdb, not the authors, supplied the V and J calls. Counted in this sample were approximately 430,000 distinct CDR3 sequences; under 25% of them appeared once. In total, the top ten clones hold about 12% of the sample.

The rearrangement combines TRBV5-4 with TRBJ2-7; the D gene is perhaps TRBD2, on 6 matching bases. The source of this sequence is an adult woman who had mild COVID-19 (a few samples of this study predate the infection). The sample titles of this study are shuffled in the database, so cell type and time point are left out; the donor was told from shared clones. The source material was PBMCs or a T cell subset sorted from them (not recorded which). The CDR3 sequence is CASSFGQDYYEQYF. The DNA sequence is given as TGTGCCAGCAGCTTTGGTCAGGACTACTACGAGCAGTACTTC.